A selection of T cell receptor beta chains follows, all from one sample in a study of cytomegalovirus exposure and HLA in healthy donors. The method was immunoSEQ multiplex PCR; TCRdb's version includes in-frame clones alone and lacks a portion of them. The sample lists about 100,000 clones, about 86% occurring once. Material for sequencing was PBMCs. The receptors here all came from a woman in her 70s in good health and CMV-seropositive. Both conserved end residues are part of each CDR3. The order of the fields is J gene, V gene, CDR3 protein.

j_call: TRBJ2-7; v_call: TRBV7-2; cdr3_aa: CASSQQGKYSYEQYF
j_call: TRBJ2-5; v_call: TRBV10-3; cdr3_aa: CAISESRGETQYF
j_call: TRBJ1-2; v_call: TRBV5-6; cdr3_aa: CASSIGQGVNYGYTF
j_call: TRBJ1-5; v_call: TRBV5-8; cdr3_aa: CASSLRTGGNQPQHF
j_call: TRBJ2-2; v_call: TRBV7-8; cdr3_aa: CASSLITGGTVNTGELFF
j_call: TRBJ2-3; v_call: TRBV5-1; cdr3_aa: CASSFGGDTQYF
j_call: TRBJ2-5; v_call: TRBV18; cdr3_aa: CASSPRQGETQYF
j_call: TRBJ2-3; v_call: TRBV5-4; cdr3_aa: CASSFLAGYTDTQYF
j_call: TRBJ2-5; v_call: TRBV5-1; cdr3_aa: CASRGTSGRAQETQYF
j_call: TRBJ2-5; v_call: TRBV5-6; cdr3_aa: CAYGSRETQYF
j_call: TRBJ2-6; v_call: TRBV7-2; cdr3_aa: CASSLEGRPSGANVLTF
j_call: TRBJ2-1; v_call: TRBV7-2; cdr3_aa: CASSQGGGEQFF
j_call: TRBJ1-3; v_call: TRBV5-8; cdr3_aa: CASSRESLSGNTIYF
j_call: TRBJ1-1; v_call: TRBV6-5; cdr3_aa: CASSYQSQVTNTEAFF
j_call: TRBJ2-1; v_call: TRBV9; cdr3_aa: CASSVGLAGVSYNEQFF
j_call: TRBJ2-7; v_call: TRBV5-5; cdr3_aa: CASSLGSGGEEQYF
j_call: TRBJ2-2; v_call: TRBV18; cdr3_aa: CASSPAGPARGGELFF